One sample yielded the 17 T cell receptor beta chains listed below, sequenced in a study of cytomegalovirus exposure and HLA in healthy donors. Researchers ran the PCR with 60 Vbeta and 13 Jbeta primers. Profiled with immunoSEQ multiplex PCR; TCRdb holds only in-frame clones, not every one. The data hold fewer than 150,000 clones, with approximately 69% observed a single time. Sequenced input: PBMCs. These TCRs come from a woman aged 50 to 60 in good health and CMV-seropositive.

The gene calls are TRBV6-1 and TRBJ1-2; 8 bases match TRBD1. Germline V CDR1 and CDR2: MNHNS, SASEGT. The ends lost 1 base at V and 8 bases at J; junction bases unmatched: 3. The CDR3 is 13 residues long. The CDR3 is CASSEVGTGGYTF. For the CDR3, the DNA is TGTGCCAGCAGTGAAGTGGGGACAGGAGGCTACACCTTC.

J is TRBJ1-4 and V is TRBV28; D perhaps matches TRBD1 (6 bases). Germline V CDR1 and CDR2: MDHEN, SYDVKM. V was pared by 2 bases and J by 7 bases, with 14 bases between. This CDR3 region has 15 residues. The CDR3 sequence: CASSLGGAGVEKLFF. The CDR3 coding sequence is TGTGCCAGCAGTTTAGGGGGGGCTGGGGTTGAAAAACTGTTTTTT.

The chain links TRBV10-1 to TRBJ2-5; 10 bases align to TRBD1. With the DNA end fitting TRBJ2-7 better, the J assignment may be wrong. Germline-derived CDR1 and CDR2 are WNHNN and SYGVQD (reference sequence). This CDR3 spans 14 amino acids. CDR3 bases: TGCGCCAGCAGGAGAGGGGACAGGGGCTGCGAGCAGTACTTC. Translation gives CASRRGDRGCEQYF.

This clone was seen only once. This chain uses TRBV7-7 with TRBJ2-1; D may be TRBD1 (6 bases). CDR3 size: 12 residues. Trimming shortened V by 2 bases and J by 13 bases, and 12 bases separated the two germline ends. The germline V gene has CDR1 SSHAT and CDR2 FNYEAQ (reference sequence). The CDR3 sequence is CASSLSTGPQFF. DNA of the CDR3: TGTGCCAGCAGCTTATCGACAGGCCCCCAGTTCTTC.

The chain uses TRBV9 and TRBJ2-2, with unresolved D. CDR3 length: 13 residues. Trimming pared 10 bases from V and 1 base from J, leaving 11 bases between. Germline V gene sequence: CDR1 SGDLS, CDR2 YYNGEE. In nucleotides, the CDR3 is TGTGCCTCCTCAAACAGGAACACCGGGGAGCTGTTTTTT. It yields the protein CASSNRNTGELFF.

The CDR3 bases are TGTGCCTGGGGCCGGGACAGTCAAGGGGAGCAGTACTTC. It is translated as CAWGRDSQGEQYF. The gene calls are TRBV30 and TRBJ2-7, with 7 bases lining up with TRBD1. CDR3 length: 13 residues. V gave up 5 bases and J gave up 7 bases; unmatched junction bases: 11. Per germline, CDR1 GTSNPN and CDR2 SVGIG (reference sequence).

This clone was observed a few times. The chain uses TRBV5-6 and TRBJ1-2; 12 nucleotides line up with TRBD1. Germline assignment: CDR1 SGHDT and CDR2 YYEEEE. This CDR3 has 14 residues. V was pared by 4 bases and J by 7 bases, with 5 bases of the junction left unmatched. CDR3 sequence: CASSPGQGASGYTF. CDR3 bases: TGTGCCAGCAGCCCGGGACAGGGGGCAAGTGGCTACACCTTC.

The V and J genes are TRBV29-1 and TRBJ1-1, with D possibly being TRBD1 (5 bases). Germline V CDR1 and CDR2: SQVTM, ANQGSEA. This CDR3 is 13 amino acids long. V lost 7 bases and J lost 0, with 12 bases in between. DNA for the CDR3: TGCAGCGCGACAGAGACTCTGAACACTGAAGCTTTCTTT. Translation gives CSATETLNTEAFF.

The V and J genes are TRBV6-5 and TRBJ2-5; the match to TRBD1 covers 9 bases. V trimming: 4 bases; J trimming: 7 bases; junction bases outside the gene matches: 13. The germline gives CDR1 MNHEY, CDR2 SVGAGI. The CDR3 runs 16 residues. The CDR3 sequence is CASSSPTTGQGGTQYF. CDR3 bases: TGTGCCAGCAGTTCTCCAACGACGGGACAGGGTGGGACCCAGTACTTC.

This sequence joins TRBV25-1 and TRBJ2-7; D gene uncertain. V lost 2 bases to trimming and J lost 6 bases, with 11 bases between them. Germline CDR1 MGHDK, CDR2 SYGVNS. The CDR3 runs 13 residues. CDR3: CASSEIFSSEQYF. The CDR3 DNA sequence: TGTGCCAGCAGTGAAATTTTCTCGAGCGAGCAGTACTTC.

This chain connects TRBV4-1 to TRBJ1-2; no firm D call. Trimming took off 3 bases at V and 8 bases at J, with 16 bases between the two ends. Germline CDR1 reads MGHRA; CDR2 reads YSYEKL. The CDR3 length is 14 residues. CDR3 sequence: CASSQAERSDGYTF. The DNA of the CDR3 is TGCGCCAGCAGCCAGGCTGAGAGGTCTGACGGCTACACCTTC.

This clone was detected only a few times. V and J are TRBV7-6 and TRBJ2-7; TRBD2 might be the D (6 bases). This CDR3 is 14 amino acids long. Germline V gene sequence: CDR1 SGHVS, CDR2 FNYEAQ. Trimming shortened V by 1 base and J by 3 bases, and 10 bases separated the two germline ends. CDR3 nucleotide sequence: TGTGCCAGCAGCTTAGGGGGGGACGTCTACGAGCAGTACTTC. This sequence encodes CASSLGGDVYEQYF.

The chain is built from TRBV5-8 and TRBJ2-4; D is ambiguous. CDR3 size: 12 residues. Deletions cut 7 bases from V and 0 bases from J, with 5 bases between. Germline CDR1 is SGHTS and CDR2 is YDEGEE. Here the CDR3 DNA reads TGTGCCAGCGAGGTAGCCAAAAACATTCAGTACTTC. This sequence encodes CASEVAKNIQYF.

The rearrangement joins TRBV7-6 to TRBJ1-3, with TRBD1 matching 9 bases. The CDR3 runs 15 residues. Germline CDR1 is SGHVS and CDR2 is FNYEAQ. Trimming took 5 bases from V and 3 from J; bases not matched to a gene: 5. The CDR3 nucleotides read TGTGCCAGCAGCCAACAGGGGGCGAATGGAAACACCATATATTTT. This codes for CASSQQGANGNTIYF.

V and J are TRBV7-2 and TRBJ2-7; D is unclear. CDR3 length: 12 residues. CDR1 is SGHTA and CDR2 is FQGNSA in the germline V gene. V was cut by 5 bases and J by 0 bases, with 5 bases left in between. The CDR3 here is CASSPNSYEQYF. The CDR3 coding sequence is TGTGCCAGCAGCCCTAACTCCTACGAGCAGTACTTC.

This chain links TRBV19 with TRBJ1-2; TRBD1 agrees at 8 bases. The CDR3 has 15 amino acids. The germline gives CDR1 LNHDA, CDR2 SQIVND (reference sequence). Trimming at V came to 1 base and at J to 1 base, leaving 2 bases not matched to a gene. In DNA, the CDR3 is TGTGCCAGTAGTATAGTAACAGGGGGTAACTATGGCTACACCTTC. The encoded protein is CASSIVTGGNYGYTF.

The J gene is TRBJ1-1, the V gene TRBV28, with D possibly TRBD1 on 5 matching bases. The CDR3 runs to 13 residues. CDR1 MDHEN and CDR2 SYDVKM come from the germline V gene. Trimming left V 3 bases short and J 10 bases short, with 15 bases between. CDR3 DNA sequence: TGTGCCAGCAGTTTGGGCGCCAGGGCGGTAGCTTTCTTT. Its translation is CASSLGARAVAFF.